Shown below are 10 T cell receptor beta chains from a single sample sequenced in a study of T cell changes during pregnancy in multiple sclerosis. Assay: immunoSEQ multiplex PCR; the TCRdb copy retains only in-frame clones and omits some. The sample lists under 35,000 clones, about 89% occurring once. The sequenced sample was CD8+ T cells from peripheral blood mononuclear cells, obtained in the second trimester of pregnancy. The receptors come from a female donor with multiple sclerosis, enrolled in a pregnancy study.

The chain recombines TRBV19 with TRBJ1-1; unclear D gene. Germline assignment: CDR1 LNHDA and CDR2 SQIVND (reference sequence). The CDR3 is 13 residues long. V was cut by 1 base and J by 4 bases, with 7 bases left in between. The CDR3 DNA follows: TGTGCCAGTAGTATAGTGGAGGGCACTGAAGCTTTCTTT. This gives the protein CASSIVEGTEAFF.

The gene calls are TRBV27 and TRBJ1-2; D is undetermined. The CDR3 length is 11 residues. Germline-derived CDR1 and CDR2 are MNHEY and SMNVEV (reference sequence). Trimming removed 5 bases at V and 7 bases at J, with 8 bases between. CDR3 residues: CASSSGFGYTF. In DNA, the CDR3 is TGTGCCAGCAGTAGCGGATTTGGCTACACCTTC.

This chain uses TRBV2 with TRBJ2-7, with 8 bases aligning to TRBD1. J was trimmed by 3 bases and V by 1 base; bases with no gene match: 8. The length of the CDR3 is 16 residues. The germline gives CDR1 SNHLY, CDR2 FYNNEI. The CDR3 spells CASSEGGDRMYYEQYF. The CDR3 DNA follows: TGTGCCAGCAGTGAAGGAGGGGACAGGATGTACTACGAGCAGTACTTC.

This clone was recorded a few times. This CDR3 reads CASSSLAGEDQYF. The CDR3 nucleotides are TGTGCCAGCAGCTCCCTAGCGGGAGAGGACCAGTACTTC. The chain is built from TRBV7-3 and TRBJ2-5; 10 nucleotides agree with TRBD2. This CDR3 region has 13 residues. The junction had 6 bases not matched to a gene; V was cut back by 4 bases and J by 10 bases. Germline V gene lookup returns CDR1 SGHTA and CDR2 FQGTGA.

This chain links TRBV5-6 with TRBJ1-2; 8 bases line up with TRBD1. After removal of 0 bases from V and 6 bases from J, the junction contained 1 base not matched to a gene. Germline-derived CDR1 and CDR2 are SGHDT and YYEEEE. The CDR3 loop spans 13 amino acids. CDR3 nucleotides: TGTGCCAGCAGCTTGGCAGGGGGCGATGGCTACACCTTC. Translation: CASSLAGGDGYTF.

This chain uses TRBV15 with TRBJ2-1; D gene ambiguous. Trimming left V 0 bases short and J 8 bases short, with 5 bases between. Germline-derived CDR1 and CDR2 are LNHNV and YYDKDF (reference sequence). This CDR3 is built from 12 residues. The CDR3 here is CATSREIDEQFF. The CDR3 DNA is TGTGCCACCAGCAGAGAGATAGATGAGCAGTTCTTC.

The chain couples TRBV6-4 to TRBJ2-7; tentative D call: TRBD2 (6 bases). Germline V gives CDR1 MRHNA, CDR2 SNTAGT. Trimming pared 2 bases from V and 7 bases from J, leaving 27 bases between. CDR3 size: 18 residues. CDR3 region: CASSDIRDLAGKYVEQYF. The CDR3 DNA reads TGTGCCAGCAGTGACATCCGAGATCTGGCGGGAAAGTACGTGGAGCAGTACTTC.

The chain uses TRBV27 and TRBJ2-7; tentative D call: TRBD2 (5 bases). V lost 5 bases to trimming and J lost 4 bases, with 6 bases between them. The CDR3 is made up of 11 amino acids. Per germline, CDR1 MNHEY and CDR2 SMNVEV (reference sequence). CDR3 nucleotide sequence: TGTGCCAGCAGTCGAGGGTACGAGCAGTACTTC. Its protein is CASSRGYEQYF.

The chain recombines TRBV15 with TRBJ2-7, with TRBD2 matching over 10 bases. Germline values: CDR1 LNHNV, CDR2 YYDKDF (reference sequence). Trimming cost V 0 bases and J 2 bases; bases outside gene matches: 10. The CDR3 loop spans 18 amino acids. CDR3 DNA sequence: TGTGCCACCAGCAGAGACGTAGCGGGAGGACTCCTGGCCTACGAGCAGTACTTC. Its protein is CATSRDVAGGLLAYEQYF.

This clone was seen a handful of times. The J gene is TRBJ2-7, the V gene TRBV28; 13 nucleotides line up with TRBD2. This CDR3 spans 19 amino acids. Unmatched junction bases numbered 15, after V lost 5 bases and J lost 2 bases. Germline V gene sequence: CDR1 MDHEN, CDR2 SYDVKM. The CDR3 DNA is TGTGCCAGCAGTACCACACGGACTAGCGGGAGAGATCCCCCCTACGAGCAGTACTTC. It specifies CASSTTRTSGRDPPYEQYF.